What follows are 16 T cell receptor beta chains derived from one specimen sequenced in a study of T-cell reconstitution after alpha-beta-depleted transplantation in children. Preparation of the TCRbeta library was carried out with unique molecular identifiers. Each CDR3 protein gets one entry after TCRdb re-called the PCR reads with MiXCR. Altogether about 580,000 distinct CDR3 sequences are present, 23% being singletons, with the ten largest covering roughly 15%. Source: PBMCs, mostly from graft donor cells, taken 360 days after TCRalphabeta/CD19-depleted stem cell transplant. The receptors were gathered from a boy under three years old who had a stem cell transplant for acute myeloid leukemia, so the T cells may come from the graft donor.

This chain connects TRBV12-3 or TRBV12-4 to TRBJ1-2; 9 bases are shared with TRBD1. The junction had 11 bases not matched to a gene; V was cut back by 5 bases and J by 4 bases. The CDR3 is 16 residues long. CDR3 protein: CASSNPSGTGIYGYTF. The CDR3, as DNA: TGTGCCAGCAGTAACCCCTCCGGGACAGGGATCTATGGCTACACCTTC.

On this clonotype itself: The conserved phenylalanine or tryptophan normally closing the CDR3 is absent here, so this likely arose from a read error. The chain carries TRBV5-1 and TRBJ1-2, with D possibly matching TRBD1 (6 bases). V lost 3 bases to trimming and J lost 4 bases, with 13 bases between them. This CDR3 is 14 amino acids long. Per germline, CDR1 SGHRS and CDR2 YFSETQ. The CDR3 sequence is CASSWTDQIYGYTC. The CDR3 coding sequence is TGCGCCAGCAGCTGGACAGACCAGATCTATGGCTACACCTGC.

The chain joins TRBV20-1 to TRBJ2-2; 8 bases are a match to TRBD2. CDR3 length equals 16 residues. V gave up 1 base and J gave up 1 base; unmatched junction bases: 5. Per germline, CDR1 DFQATT and CDR2 SNEGSKA (reference sequence). CDR3 loop: CSARGTSPLNTGELFF. In nucleotides, the CDR3 is TGCAGTGCTAGAGGGACTAGCCCCTTGAACACCGGGGAGCTGTTTTTT.

This clonotype was seen more than once but under ten times. V gene TRBV20-1 combines with J gene TRBJ1-1, with unresolved D. Germline loops: CDR1 DFQATT, CDR2 SNEGSKA (reference sequence). The length of the CDR3 is 12 residues. V gave up 0 bases and J gave up 3 bases, with 5 bases separating them. The CDR3: CSARDGYTEAFF. CDR3 DNA sequence: TGCAGTGCTAGAGATGGGTACACTGAAGCTTTCTTT.

This clonotype was seen only a few times. CDR3 in DNA: TGTGCCAGCAGCTCATCGGGACAGCTAAGCTACGAGCAGTACTTC. Encoded protein: CASSSSGQLSYEQYF. The V gene is TRBV7-9, the J gene TRBJ2-7; 7 bases are a match to TRBD1. Trimming at V came to 4 bases and at J to 3 bases, leaving 9 bases not matched to a gene. CDR1 SEHNR and CDR2 FQNEAQ come from the germline V gene (reference sequence). The CDR3 runs to 15 residues.

V gene TRBV15 combines with J gene TRBJ1-4, with D perhaps TRBD1 (6 bases). Germline-derived CDR1 and CDR2 are LNHNV and YYDKDF (reference sequence). The ends were cut back, 1 base at V and 0 bases at J, with 9 bases in the middle. The CDR3 contains 16 residues. CDR3 in DNA: TGTGCCACCAGCAGAGCGAGGACAGCAACTAATGAAAAACTGTTTTTT. It encodes CATSRARTATNEKLFF.

The rearrangement links TRBV6-5 to TRBJ2-3; D gene unclear. The CDR3 spans 15 residues. The V end lost 0 bases, the J end lost 4 bases, and 11 bases lay between the germline ends. Per germline, CDR1 MNHEY and CDR2 SVGAGI. The CDR3, as DNA: TGTGCCAGCAGTTACTCAATTTTCAACCCAGATACGCAGTATTTT. It yields the protein CASSYSIFNPDTQYF.

V is TRBV12-3 or TRBV12-4 and J is TRBJ2-1; 14 positions match TRBD2. Unmatched junction bases numbered 4, after V lost 7 bases and J lost 5 bases. The CDR3 loop spans 15 amino acids. The CDR3 reads CASIPGLAGDNEQFF. For the CDR3, the DNA is TGTGCCAGCATCCCGGGACTAGCGGGGGACAATGAGCAGTTCTTC.

The chain carries TRBV5-6 and TRBJ2-1; 8 bases match TRBD1. The CDR3 is 15 amino acids. Losses at the gene ends were 0 bases for V and 2 bases for J; bases not matched to a gene: 1. The germline V gene has CDR1 SGHDT and CDR2 YYEEEE. The CDR3 DNA follows: TGTGCCAGCAGCTTGGACAGGGGGACCTACAATGAGCAGTTCTTC. Translating gives CASSLDRGTYNEQFF.

This clonotype was seen many times. The chain recombines TRBV6-5 with TRBJ2-4, with 9 bases fitting TRBD2. Germline-derived CDR1 and CDR2 are MNHEY and SVGAGI. The CDR3 runs 20 residues. V trimming: 3 bases; J trimming: 0 bases; junction bases outside the gene matches: 15. The CDR3 DNA is TGTGCCAGCAGTTATGGCCGGGGTAGCGGGGGACCTCTAGCCAAAAACATTCAGTACTTC. Translated, it gives CASSYGRGSGGPLAKNIQYF.

The chain uses TRBV6-5 and TRBJ2-5; 7 nucleotides match TRBD1. Germline V gene sequence: CDR1 MNHEY, CDR2 SVGAGI. This CDR3 is 16 amino acids long. With 0 bases clipped from V and 1 base from J, the junction kept 5 bases outside the gene matches. This chain's CDR3 is CASSYSGQPFQETQYF. The CDR3 region has the DNA TGTGCCAGCAGTTACTCGGGACAGCCCTTCCAAGAGACCCAGTACTTC.

This clonotype was seen only a few times. V is TRBV15 and J is TRBJ1-4; 9 nucleotides align to TRBD1. The CDR3 is 18 amino acids. The J segment lost 3 bases and the V segment lost 2 bases, leaving 10 bases of the junction unmatched. Germline loops: CDR1 LNHNV, CDR2 YYDKDF (reference sequence). CDR3 sequence: CATSRHPDRGTPNEKLFF. CDR3 bases: TGTGCCACCAGCAGACATCCGGACAGGGGAACCCCTAATGAAAAACTGTTTTTT.

Ten or more counts support this clonotype. The chain recombines TRBV20-1 with TRBJ2-3; 12 bases agree with TRBD2. The germline CDR1 and CDR2 sequences are DFQATT and SNEGSKA (reference sequence). Trimming took 0 bases from V and 6 from J; bases not matched to a gene: 4. The CDR3 is 15 amino acids. The CDR3 DNA reads as TGCAGTGCTAGAGATCTAGCGGGGGGGCAGGATACGCAGTATTTT. This encodes CSARDLAGGQDTQYF.

The table lists this clonotype with many counts. This chain uses TRBV12-3 or TRBV12-4 with TRBJ2-6; D unresolved. The CDR3 extends over 13 amino acids. The ends were cut back, 7 bases at V and 1 base at J, with 5 bases in the middle. The CDR3 here is CASTPSGANVLTF. The CDR3 DNA reads TGTGCCAGCACCCCTTCTGGGGCCAACGTCCTGACTTTC.

This clonotype was counted ten times or more. The rearrangement joins TRBV14 to TRBJ2-2; D perhaps matches TRBD2 (5 bases). The CDR3 contains 16 residues. Germline V gives CDR1 SGHDN, CDR2 FVKESK. V shed 0 bases and J shed 7 bases, with 15 bases lying between them. The CDR3 sequence is CASSQDGPGWSGELFF. CDR3 DNA sequence: TGTGCCAGCAGCCAAGATGGGCCGGGATGGAGCGGGGAGCTGTTTTTT.

This chain uses TRBV29-1 with TRBJ1-3, with D possibly being TRBD1 (5 bases). V lost 6 bases and J lost 0, with 15 bases in between. CDR1 and CDR2 (germline): SQVTM, ANQGSEA. The CDR3 totals 15 residues. The CDR3 coding sequence is TGCAGCGTCCAAAAACAGGCCAGCTCTGGAAACACCATATATTTT. Residues: CSVQKQASSGNTIYF.